Given below is one TCR beta chain in context. As originally analysed: Nucleated cell number was recorded as an estimate derived from reference gene primer amplification. Clones were read by immunoSEQ multiplex PCR, and TCRdb kept only the in-frame ones, dropping some. V and J calls and clone size follow that table, whereas D and trimming were derived from the DNA. Here the sample spans fewer than 350,000 clones, about 89% being singletons. Trimming removed 1 base from V and 9 bases from J, with 12 bases in between. The V gene's germline CDR1 is SEHNR and CDR2 FQNEAQ (reference sequence). The CDR3 runs 14 residues. The data were taken from a study of blood T cell repertoires in COVID-19. Background on the study: Sources were T cells, B-cell-depleted T cells, or PBMCs; the material itself was cDNA or gDNA.

This study enrolled people aged roughly 18 to 100 from about 24 US geographic areas. Recovered status in Cohort 3 required two negative PCRs, clearance, or symptom resolution. The sequence was collected from a man in his 60s who had recovered from COVID-19. This chain connects TRBV7-9 to TRBJ2-2; unclear D gene. The source material was PBMCs or T cells enriched from blood (not recorded which). The DNA for the CDR3 is TGTGCCAGCAGCTTAGGTGGCTCGCTGTGGGAGCTGTTTTTT. It yields the protein CASSLGGSLWELFF.